This TCR beta chain was retrieved from a study of blood T cell repertoires in COVID-19. Germline V CDR1 and CDR2: LNHNV, YYDKDF (reference sequence). The CDR3 is 22 amino acids. V lost 2 bases, J lost 6 bases, and 27 bases stayed unmatched. Assay used: immunoSEQ multiplex PCR; TCRdb lists only in-frame clones, some missing. The sample lists about 140,000 clones, over 80% seen once, with roughly 6.4% in the top ten. This sequence was found in a woman in her 40s who had recovered from COVID-19. The chain recombines TRBV15 with TRBJ2-3, with TRBD2 identical over 9 bases. What was sequenced was PBMCs or T cells enriched from blood (not recorded which). CDR3 protein: CATSRPFALGRGLATRADTQYF. The CDR3 DNA sequence: TGTGCCACCAGCAGACCGTTTGCCCTCGGACGCGGACTAGCGACCCGTGCGGATACGCAGTATTTT.